A selection of T cell receptor beta chains follows, all from one sample in a study of T-cell memory formation after mild COVID-19. MiXCR, applied by TCRdb to the 5' RACE reads, yields one record per CDR3 protein. The table has 210,000 or so distinct CDR3 sequences, under 12% seen once; the top ten hold roughly 3%. Sequenced material: PBMCs or a T cell subset sorted from them (not recorded which). Receptors originate from a man younger than 35 who had mild COVID-19 (a few samples of this study predate the infection). Cell type and time point are not known. CDR3s include the opening cysteine and the closing phenylalanine or tryptophan. The order of the fields is J gene, V gene, D gene, clone size, CDR3 protein, CDR3 DNA. D genes are given only for firm matches. Expanded clones are given a class, and other clones once, few, many or no size at all.

J: TRBJ2-7
V: TRBV7-9
D: -
size: -
CDR3: CASRGLGRAEEQYF
DNA: TGTGCCAGCAGGGGCCTGGGACGGGCCGAAGAGCAGTACTTC

J: TRBJ1-2
V: TRBV5-1
D: TRBD1
size: many
CDR3: CASSLGTGVNYGYTF
DNA: TGCGCCAGCAGCCTAGGGACAGGCGTCAACTATGGCTACACCTTC

J: TRBJ2-1
V: TRBV7-3
D: -
size: few
CDR3: CASSFEAGTYNEQFF
DNA: TGTGCCAGCAGCTTTGAAGCGGGCACCTACAATGAGCAGTTCTTC

J: TRBJ1-1
V: TRBV11-3
D: TRBD1
size: -
CDR3: CASSPRTGVVAFF
DNA: TGTGCCAGCAGCCCCAGGACAGGGGTCGTAGCTTTCTTT

J: TRBJ2-1
V: TRBV6-5
D: TRBD2
size: -
CDR3: CASSYGRGFDEQFF
DNA: TGTGCCAGCAGTTACGGGCGGGGGTTCGATGAGCAGTTCTTC

J: TRBJ2-1
V: TRBV7-9
D: -
size: few
CDR3: CASSLDGTYNEQFF
DNA: TGTGCCAGCAGCTTAGACGGTACCTACAATGAGCAGTTCTTC

J: TRBJ1-1
V: TRBV7-9
D: TRBD1
size: few
CDR3: CASSRRRTGEAEAFF
DNA: TGTGCCAGCAGCCGACGTCGGACAGGGGAGGCTGAAGCTTTCTTT

J: TRBJ2-6
V: TRBV5-1
D: TRBD1
size: -
CDR3: CASSLPGQGYSGANVLTF
DNA: TGCGCCAGCAGCCTGCCGGGACAGGGGTACTCTGGGGCCAACGTCCTGACTTTC

J: TRBJ1-3
V: TRBV7-9
D: -
size: few
CDR3: CASRRPRSGNTIYF
DNA: TGTGCCAGCAGACGACCGCGCTCTGGAAACACCATATATTTT

J: TRBJ1-1
V: TRBV20-1
D: -
size: -
CDR3: CSSHPGLPRSTEAFF
DNA: TGCAGTTCTCACCCCGGACTCCCGAGGAGCACTGAAGCTTTCTTT

J: TRBJ2-7
V: TRBV29-1
D: -
size: -
CDR3: CSVRQVTYEQYF
DNA: TGCAGCGTCCGACAGGTTACCTACGAGCAGTACTTC

J: TRBJ2-3
V: TRBV7-9
D: TRBD2
size: few
CDR3: CASSSGLAGVPSTDTQYF
DNA: TGTGCCAGCAGCTCCGGACTAGCGGGGGTACCTAGCACAGATACGCAGTATTTT

J: TRBJ1-6
V: TRBV4-1
D: -
size: -
CDR3: CASSRIELAGTLHF
DNA: TGCGCCAGCAGCCGCATCGAGCTCGCGGGGACCCTCCACTTT

J: TRBJ1-1
V: TRBV7-8
D: TRBD1
size: few
CDR3: CASSYGTDTEAFF
DNA: TGTGCCAGCAGCTATGGGACAGACACTGAAGCTTTCTTT

J: TRBJ2-3
V: TRBV5-1
D: -
size: many
CDR3: CASSQNDGADTQYF
DNA: TGCGCCAGCAGCCAGAACGACGGAGCAGATACGCAGTATTTT

J: TRBJ2-3
V: TRBV4-2
D: -
size: -
CDR3: CASSQEGHTQYF
DNA: TGTGCCAGCAGCCAAGAGGGTCATACGCAGTATTTT

J: TRBJ2-1
V: TRBV4-1
D: -
size: many
CDR3: CASTQGGTGRYNEQFF
DNA: TGCGCCAGCACCCAAGGGGGGACGGGGCGGTACAATGAGCAGTTCTTC

J: TRBJ2-1
V: TRBV2
D: TRBD2
size: -
CDR3: CASSEGLAVMGRSSYNEQFF
DNA: TGTGCCAGCAGTGAAGGACTAGCGGTAATGGGGAGGAGCTCCTACAATGAGCAGTTCTTC

J: TRBJ2-3
V: TRBV11-2
D: -
size: many
CDR3: CASSLDSRTDTQYF
DNA: TGTGCCAGCAGCTTAGACAGCCGCACAGATACGCAGTATTTT

J: TRBJ2-3
V: TRBV12-3/TRBV12-4
D: -
size: few
CDR3: CASSFRGPGTDTQYF
DNA: TGTGCCAGCAGTTTCCGGGGGCCCGGCACAGATACGCAGTATTTT

J: TRBJ2-2
V: TRBV7-9
D: TRBD2
size: -
CDR3: CASSPVAGVTTGELFF
DNA: TGTGCCAGCAGTCCTGTAGCGGGGGTTACCACCGGGGAGCTGTTTTTT

J: TRBJ2-1
V: TRBV18
D: -
size: -
CDR3: CASSPGYNEQFF
DNA: TGTGCCAGCTCACCAGGTTACAATGAGCAGTTCTTC

J: TRBJ2-3
V: TRBV29-1
D: -
size: few
CDR3: CSVAGAGLYTDTQYF
DNA: TGCAGCGTTGCAGGGGCCGGTCTTTACACAGATACGCAGTATTTT

J: TRBJ1-5
V: TRBV12-3/TRBV12-4
D: -
size: few
CDR3: CASSFWGRSNQPQHF
DNA: TGTGCCAGCAGTTTTTGGGGGCGTAGCAATCAGCCCCAGCATTTT

J: TRBJ2-3
V: TRBV7-2
D: TRBD2
size: few
CDR3: CASSPPQRAGGRSDTQYF
DNA: TGTGCCAGCAGCCCCCCCCAACGAGCGGGGGGGCGTTCGGATACGCAGTATTTT

J: TRBJ1-4
V: TRBV12-3/TRBV12-4
D: -
size: few
CDR3: CASSFYGATNEKLFF
DNA: TGTGCCAGCAGTTTCTACGGTGCAACTAATGAAAAACTGTTTTTT

J: TRBJ1-1
V: TRBV5-1
D: TRBD1
size: few
CDR3: CASSLTGARFTEAFF
DNA: TGCGCCAGCAGTCTGACAGGGGCGAGGTTCACTGAAGCTTTCTTT

J: TRBJ1-5
V: TRBV20-1
D: TRBD1
size: few
CDR3: CSARPDRVSNQPQHF
DNA: TGCAGTGCTAGACCGGACAGGGTTAGCAATCAGCCCCAGCATTTT